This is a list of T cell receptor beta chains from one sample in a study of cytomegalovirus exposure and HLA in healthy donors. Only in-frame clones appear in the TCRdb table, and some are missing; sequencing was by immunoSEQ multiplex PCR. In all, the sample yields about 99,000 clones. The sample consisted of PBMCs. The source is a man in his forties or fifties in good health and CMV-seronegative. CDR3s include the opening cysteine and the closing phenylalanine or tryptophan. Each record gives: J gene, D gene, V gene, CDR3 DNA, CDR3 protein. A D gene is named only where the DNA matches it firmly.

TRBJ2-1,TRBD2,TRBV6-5,TGTGCCAGCAGTTACGGGACTAGCGGGAGGGCCGGTGAGCAGTTCTTC,CASSYGTSGRAGEQFF
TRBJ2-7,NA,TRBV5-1,TGCGCCAGCAGCGAAACTAGCTACGAGCAGTACTTC,CASSETSYEQYF
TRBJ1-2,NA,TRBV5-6,TGTGCCAGCAGCTCGTGGGGAGCTAACTATGGCTACACCTTC,CASSSWGANYGYTF
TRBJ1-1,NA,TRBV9,TGTGCCAGCAGCGTAGAGGGGGGGGGAAGCTATATGAACACTGAAGCTTTCTTT,CASSVEGGGSYMNTEAFF
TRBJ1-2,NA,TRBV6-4,TGTGCCAGCAGTGCAGGTGCTGATGATGGCTACACCTTC,CASSAGADDGYTF
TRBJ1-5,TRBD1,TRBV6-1,TGTGCCAGCAGTGGAACAGGGGGGAATCAGCCCCAGCATTTT,CASSGTGGNQPQHF
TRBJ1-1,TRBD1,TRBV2,TGTGCCAGCAGGGGGACAGAAGACACTGAAGCTTTCTTT,CASRGTEDTEAFF
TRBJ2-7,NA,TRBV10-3,TGTGCCATCAGTGACCCCGAGAGACAGGTTGAAAACGAGCAGTACTTC,CAISDPERQVENEQYF
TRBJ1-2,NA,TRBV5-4,TGTGCCAGCAGCCTTGACAGCAACTATGGCTACACCTTC,CASSLDSNYGYTF
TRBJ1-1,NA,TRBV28,TGTGCCAGCTCAACCTCGGGAACTGAAGCTTTCTTT,CASSTSGTEAFF
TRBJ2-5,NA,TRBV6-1,TGTGCCAGCAGTGAAGCCCCAGGGCCCACGGGAGAGACCCAGTACTTC,CASSEAPGPTGETQYF
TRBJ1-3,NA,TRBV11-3,TGTGCCAGCAGCCATAAGAGCCCCCTGTTTCACGCGGAGTCTGGAAACACCATATATTTT,CASSHKSPLFHAESGNTIYF
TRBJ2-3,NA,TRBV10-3,TGTGCCATCAGTGACTCGGGGGTTGATACGCAGTATTTT,CAISDSGVDTQYF
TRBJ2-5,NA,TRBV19,TGTGCCAGTAGTCCAGGGGCGGGAGCAGAGACCCAGTACTTC,CASSPGAGAETQYF
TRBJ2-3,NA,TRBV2,TGTGCCAGAACGGGTGACAGCACAGATACGCAGTATTTT,CARTGDSTDTQYF
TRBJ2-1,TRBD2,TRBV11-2,TGTGCCAGCAGCTTAGCGGCTAGCGGGGGCCACCCCTACAATGAGCAGTTCTTC,CASSLAASGGHPYNEQFF
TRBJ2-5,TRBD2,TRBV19,TGTGCCAGTAGTATAGGGACTAGCGGGGGCCAAGAGACCCAGTACTTC,CASSIGTSGGQETQYF
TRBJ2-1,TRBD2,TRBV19,TGTGCCAGTAGTAGTTCCGGGACTAGCGGGGGGTCCATCTACAATGAGCAGTTCTTC,CASSSSGTSGGSIYNEQFF
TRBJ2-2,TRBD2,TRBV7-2,TGTGCCAGCAGCCCTAGCGGGGCCGGGGAGCTGTTTTTT,CASSPSGAGELFF
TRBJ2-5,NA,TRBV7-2,TGTGCCAGCAGCCCGTATTCTAGGGGCGCGCAAGAGACCCAGTACTTC,CASSPYSRGAQETQYF
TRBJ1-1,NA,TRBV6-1,TGTGCCAGCAGTGAAGTTTGGGGGGGGAACACTGAAGCTTTCTTT,CASSEVWGGNTEAFF
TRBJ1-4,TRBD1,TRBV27,TGTGCCAGCCAGAAGAGGGACAGGGGGCGAAGTGGAGAAAAACTGTTTTTT,CASQKRDRGRSGEKLFF
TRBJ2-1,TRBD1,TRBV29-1,TGCAGCGTTGACAGGGGGAGCTCCTACAATGAGCAGTTCTTC,CSVDRGSSYNEQFF
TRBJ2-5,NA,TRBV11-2,TGTGCCAGCAGCTTCGGACAGCAAGAGACCCAGTACTTC,CASSFGQQETQYF
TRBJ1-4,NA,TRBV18,TGTGCCAGCACCCGGACAGTTAATGAAAAACTGTTTTTT,CASTRTVNEKLFF